The next 17 T cell receptor beta chains were all read from a single sample in a study of tumor-infiltrating lymphocytes in primary liver carcinoma. Bulk tissue was left unsorted, and RNA and DNA were co-extracted from about 20-30 mg of it. Reverse transcription of approximately 500 ng total RNA with a constant-region primer produced TCR beta cDNA. Three nested multiplex PCR rounds of slightly modified ARM-PCR generated TCR beta libraries. In the first two PCR rounds, TRBV1-TRBV30 forward primers were paired with a C-beta reverse primer, and each round lasted about 10 cycles. From the multiplex PCR reads, TCRdb called clonotypes with MiXCR, one entry per CDR3 protein. The sample carries roughly 80,000 distinct CDR3 sequences, 65% to 75% recorded once. Sequenced sample: liver tumor tissue from sampling region 4. The subset is: tumor region T4, right-lateral pole. All receptors come from a woman aged 55-75 years with primary liver carcinoma and hepatitis B virus infection.

About this clonotype itself: An end of the junction differs from the germline gene, which may be a read error. The rearrangement uses TRBV11-2 and TRBJ2-3; D is possibly TRBD2 (8 bases). The germline V gene encodes CDR1 SGHAT and CDR2 FQNNGV. This CDR3 is built from 14 residues. The CDR3 loop is CESSLTGGTDTQYF. The DNA for the CDR3 is TGTGAAAGCAGCTTAACGGGGGGGACAGATACACAGTATTTT.

This clonotype was seen more than once but under ten times. At one of its ends the junction is not consistent with the germline gene, which may arise from a read error. The rearrangement joins TRBV11-3 to TRBJ2-7, with D perhaps TRBD1 or TRBD2 (5 bases each). Germline V gene data show CDR1 as SGHNT and CDR2 as YENEEA. This CDR3 is 15 amino acids long. The CDR3 region has the DNA TGTGCCAGCAGCTTAGATCCCGGGGACCCCTACGGGCAGTACTTC. This sequence encodes CASSLDPGDPYGQYF.

The rearrangement joins TRBV6-6 to TRBJ1-2; 8 nucleotides line up with TRBD1. The CDR3 sequence is 11 residues long. Per germline, CDR1 MNHNY and CDR2 SVGAGI (reference sequence). Here the CDR3 DNA reads TGTGCTAACAGTTGGGACAGGGGCTACACCTTC. It encodes CANSWDRGYTF.

A word on this clonotype: A much larger clone lies a single base off, so this may be a read error. The CDR3: CASNVTSEVGNEQFF. CDR3 bases: TGTGCCAGCAACGTGACTAGTGAGGTTGGCAATGAGCAGTTCTTC. V is TRBV9 and J is TRBJ2-1, with a tentative D call TRBD2 (6 bases). From germline, CDR1 is SGDLS and CDR2 YYNGEE. There are 15 residues in the CDR3. V lost 6 bases, J lost 6 bases, and 19 bases lay in between.

This clonotype occurred a few times. J is TRBJ2-7 and V is TRBV30; D is tentatively TRBD1 or TRBD2 (5 bases each). This CDR3 region has 16 residues. Trimming removed 2 bases from V and 0 bases from J, with 17 bases in between. The germline CDR1 and CDR2 sequences are GTSNPN and SVGIG (reference sequence). CDR3 coding DNA: TGTGCCTGGAGTCCATTAGGGGCTAGCAGCTCCTACGAGCAGTACTTC. Its translation is CAWSPLGASSSYEQYF.

This clonotype was recorded once. The junction and the germline gene differ at one end; a read error may be behind it. V and J are TRBV11-3 and TRBJ2-5; D possibly corresponds to TRBD2 (7 bases). The germline gives CDR1 SGHNT, CDR2 YENEEA. CDR3 length: 14 amino acids. The CDR3 spells CASSRDGGLETKYF. The CDR3 bases are TGTGCCAGCAGCCGAGACGGGGGGCTAGAGACCAAGTACTTC.

On this clonotype itself: Germline and junction disagree at one end, which may indicate a read error. The rearrangement joins TRBV6-1 to TRBJ2-7, with D perhaps TRBD1 (6 bases). This CDR3 region has 15 residues. CDR1 MNHNS and CDR2 SASEGT come from the germline V gene. CDR3 amino acids: CASSAPDRASCEQYF. The CDR3 DNA is TGTGCCAGCAGTGCTCCGGACAGAGCTTCCTGCGAGCAGTACTTT.

Many counts were recorded for this clonotype. The chain has TRBV6-1 and TRBJ1-2; D is possibly TRBD1 (5 bases). CDR3 length equals 14 residues. The V end was cut by 2 bases, the J end by 8 bases, with 15 bases between. Germline V gene data show CDR1 as MNHNS and CDR2 as SASEGT. The CDR3 DNA reads as TGTGCCAGCAGTGAAACGCGACAGTGGGGCGGCTACACCTTC. Amino acid sequence: CASSETRQWGGYTF.

In its sample, this clonotype was seen once. Being one base from a much bigger clone, this may be a read error. The J gene is TRBJ2-1, the V gene TRBV28; TRBD2 aligns across 10 bases. Germline CDR1 and CDR2: MDHEN and SYDVKM. The CDR3 is 15 amino acids. The CDR3 DNA reads TGTGCCAACAGTCTACCGGGACTAGCGTTAAATGAGCAGTTCTTC. Encoded protein: CANSLPGLALNEQFF.

As to this clonotype: Compared with germline, one end of the junction differs, possibly owing to a read error. The chain joins TRBV6-4 to TRBJ2-3; 11 nucleotides align to TRBD2. CDR3 length equals 16 residues. Germline V gives CDR1 MRHNA, CDR2 SNTAGT. The CDR3 reads CTSSDVAGGSTDTQYF. The CDR3 DNA follows: TGCACCAGTAGTGACGTAGCGGGAGGGTCCACAGATACGCAGTATTTT.

With regard to this clonotype: Germline is not matched at one junction end, which may reflect a read error. V is TRBV6-5 and J is TRBJ2-7, with TRBD1 matching 9 bases. The CDR3 consists of 15 residues. Germline lookup yields CDR1 MNHEY and CDR2 SVGAGI. The CDR3 is CAGSYSGTGPGEQYF. DNA of the CDR3: TGTGCCGGCAGTTACTCGGGGACAGGGCCCGGTGAGCAGTACTTC.

As concerns this clonotype: A read error may produce the germline difference seen at one junction end. The chain links TRBV11-1 to TRBJ2-1, with unresolved D. Germline loops: CDR1 SGHAT, CDR2 FQDESV (reference sequence). The CDR3 is made up of 13 amino acids. The CDR3 DNA is TGTACCAGCAGCTTCGGCACGGATAATGACCAATTCTTC. Its translation: CTSSFGTDNDQFF.

Comments on this clonotype: This CDR3 fails to terminate in the conserved phenylalanine or tryptophan, so it likely reflects a read error. The chain couples TRBV12-3 or TRBV12-4 to TRBJ2-5; D is unclear. This CDR3 has 11 residues. The CDR3 loop reads CACSFYETQYS. CDR3 in DNA: TGTGCCTGCAGTTTCTACGAGACCCAGTACTCC.

This clonotype has only one observation. This clone may be a read error of a much larger clone one base away. Here the CDR3 DNA reads TGTGCCACCAAAGCTTCTAACACCGGGGAGCTGTTTTTT. As protein: CATKASNTGELFF. The chain uses TRBV6-6 and TRBJ2-2; D is undetermined. The CDR3 loop spans 13 amino acids. Germline-derived CDR1 and CDR2 are MNHNY and SVGAGI (reference sequence). V lost 10 bases to trimming and J lost 2 bases, with 11 bases between them.

Regarding this clonotype: A read error may produce the germline difference seen at one junction end. The chain uses TRBV30 and TRBJ2-3; 11 positions agree with TRBD2. The CDR3 runs to 15 residues. Germline CDR1 GTSNPN, CDR2 SVGIG (reference sequence). The CDR3 loop is CAWSLGLAGTVTQYF. The CDR3 DNA sequence: TGTGCCTGGAGTCTAGGACTAGCGGGTACAGTTACGCAGTATTTT.

Details on this clonotype: It may be a read error: a sequence one base away is much more abundant. The gene calls are TRBV5-1 and TRBJ2-2, with TRBD2 matching 9 bases. The CDR3 totals 21 residues. CDR1 is SGHRS and CDR2 is YFSETQ in the germline V gene. CDR3 nucleotides: TGCACCAGCAGCGCCCCTAGGATTGGCGGGAGGGACAACCCTAACACCGGGGAGCTGTTTTTT. It translates to CTSSAPRIGGRDNPNTGELFF.

On this clonotype: At one of its ends the junction is not consistent with the germline gene, which may arise from a read error. The J gene is TRBJ1-5, the V gene TRBV7-8, with 10 bases lining up with TRBD1. This CDR3 has 16 amino acids. From germline, CDR1 is SGHVS and CDR2 FQNEAQ. The CDR3, as DNA: TGTGCCGGCAGCCTGACCGGGACAGGGGATTATCAGCCCCAGCATTTT. Translated: CAGSLTGTGDYQPQHF.